Listed below are T cell receptor beta chains from one sample, sequenced in a study of identical twins. Each CDR3 protein gets one entry after TCRdb re-called the 5' RACE reads with MiXCR. The sample lists 410,000 or so distinct CDR3 sequences, under 20% occurring once. Sequencing input: naive T cells sorted from blood. Every receptor here comes from a man aged 50 to 60 in good health. Each CDR3 is given with its conserved first and last residue. D genes are given only for firm matches. Only some rows state a clone size, as once, few, many or a class for expanded clones.

j_call	clone_size	d_call	v_call	cdr3_nt	cdr3_aa
TRBJ2-6	.	.	TRBV12-3/TRBV12-4	TGTGCCAGCAGCCACCCTGGGGGTGCCAACGTCCTGACTTTC	CASSHPGGANVLTF
TRBJ1-2	.	TRBD1	TRBV5-1	TGCGCCAGCAGCCAGGGACAGAATCTCTATGGCTACACCTTC	CASSQGQNLYGYTF
TRBJ1-3	.	TRBD1	TRBV12-3/TRBV12-4	TGTGCCAGCAGTCCACAGGGGGCTGGGGAAAACACCATATATTTT	CASSPQGAGENTIYF
TRBJ1-2	.	.	TRBV6-4	TGTGCCAGCAGTGAACAGGCGAACTATGGCTACACCTTC	CASSEQANYGYTF
TRBJ2-3	many	.	TRBV6-5	TGTGCCAGCAGTTACTGGGTAGGGACCAGCACAGATACGCAGTATTTT	CASSYWVGTSTDTQYF
TRBJ2-5	few	TRBD1	TRBV24-1	TGTGCCACCAGTGATTCCGGGACAGGGGGAGGAGAGACCCAGTACTTC	CATSDSGTGGGETQYF
TRBJ1-1	many	.	TRBV12-3/TRBV12-4	TGTGCCAGCAGACCAGGGGACCAAGCTTTCTTT	CASRPGDQAFF
TRBJ2-3	few	TRBD2	TRBV6-5	TGTGCCAGCAGTTACGGGGCTAGCGGGAGTCGGACAGATACGCAGTATTTT	CASSYGASGSRTDTQYF
TRBJ1-1	.	.	TRBV20-1	TGCAGTGCTAGCCCGGCTGAAGCTTTCTTT	CSASPAEAFF
TRBJ2-7	many	.	TRBV7-2	TGTGCCAGCAGCTACGATACAGGATCCTTCGAGCAGTACTTC	CASSYDTGSFEQYF
TRBJ2-7	many	.	TRBV10-3	TGTGCCATCAGTGATTGGGACACCCCGGGCGAGCAGTACTTC	CAISDWDTPGEQYF
TRBJ2-2	many	.	TRBV15	TGTGCCACCAGCAGACAGGGACCCGGGGAGCTGTTTTTT	CATSRQGPGELFF
TRBJ2-5	.	.	TRBV29-1	TGCAGCGTTGAATGGCAAGGGGAAGGAACCCAGTACTTC	CSVEWQGEGTQYF
TRBJ2-7	many	TRBD2	TRBV10-3	TGTGCCATCAGAGGGTTTGGTAGCGGGAATCGGGGCGAGCAGTACTTC	CAIRGFGSGNRGEQYF
TRBJ2-5	.	.	TRBV4-2	TGTGCCAGCAGCCAAGATGAGGGGGGGTCGGAGACCCAGTACTTC	CASSQDEGGSETQYF
TRBJ2-1	.	TRBD2	TRBV4-2	TGTGCCAGCAGCCAAGATGCGGCTAGCGGGGGGCTGTACAATGAGCAGTTCTTC	CASSQDAASGGLYNEQFF
TRBJ1-2	.	.	TRBV7-9	TGTGCCAGCAGCTTAGCCAGGGTGGGTGGCTACACCTTC	CASSLARVGGYTF
TRBJ2-5	.	.	TRBV10-2	TGCGCCAGCAATACGGGGGGCAGGGAGACCCAGTACTTC	CASNTGGRETQYF
TRBJ2-1	many	.	TRBV27	TGTGCCAGCAGCGTCCTAGGAGGGACCCGACGGAATGAGCAGTTCTTC	CASSVLGGTRRNEQFF
TRBJ2-2	.	TRBD2	TRBV4-1	TGCGCCAGCAGCCAAGGCCTCCCGGGACTAAGAAAGAACACCGGGGAGCTGTTTTTT	CASSQGLPGLRKNTGELFF
TRBJ1-4	few	.	TRBV6-1	TGTGCCAGCTCAAGGCGGTCTAATGAAAAACTGTTTTTT	CASSRRSNEKLFF
TRBJ2-2	few	TRBD1	TRBV5-1	TGCGCCAGCAGCTGGAAATCACAGGGGGCCGGGGAGCTGTTTTTT	CASSWKSQGAGELFF
TRBJ2-1	.	.	TRBV18	TGTGCCAGCTCAGTCAGAGGACAGGAGCAGTTCTTC	CASSVRGQEQFF
TRBJ1-1	many	.	TRBV6-5	TGTGCCAGCAGTTTAACAATACTGGGCACTGAAGCTTTCTTT	CASSLTILGTEAFF
TRBJ2-1	many	.	TRBV5-1	TGCGCCAGCAGCGGGGGGAGCTCCTACAATGAGCAGTTCTTC	CASSGGSSYNEQFF
TRBJ2-5	many	.	TRBV2	TGTGCCAGCAGGCGTCAGGGAGGAAGGAAAGAGACCCAGTACTTC	CASRRQGGRKETQYF
TRBJ2-1	many	TRBD2	TRBV27	TGTGCCAGCAGTTTATCGGGACTAGGGCGCCATGAGCAGTTCTTC	CASSLSGLGRHEQFF
TRBJ1-2	few	.	TRBV10-3	TGTGCCATCAGTGAGACCCCCCGAGGGGACTATGGCTACACCTTC	CAISETPRGDYGYTF
TRBJ2-7	few	.	TRBV9	TGTGCCAGCAGCGTAGGTCCTGAAACACCCTACGAGCAGTACTTC	CASSVGPETPYEQYF
TRBJ2-5	.	TRBD2	TRBV19	TGTGCCAGTAGTATAGGCACTAGCGGGGGTGAGCCCCAGTACTTC	CASSIGTSGGEPQYF
TRBJ2-1	many	TRBD2	TRBV5-1	TGCGCCAGCAGCCGGACTAGCGGGTTCGACAATGAGCAGTTCTTC	CASSRTSGFDNEQFF
TRBJ2-1	many	.	TRBV5-6	TGTGCCAGCAGTTATCGGTCCAATGAGCAGTTCTTC	CASSYRSNEQFF
TRBJ2-1	.	.	TRBV9	TGTGCCAGCAGCGCCGGCGTTGAGGCCGAGCAGTTCTTC	CASSAGVEAEQFF
TRBJ2-1	few	.	TRBV20-1	TGCAGTGCCCCACCCAGAATTGGAGGGTCCTACAATGAGCAGTTCTTC	CSAPPRIGGSYNEQFF
TRBJ2-7	many	.	TRBV29-1	TGCAGCGTTGGGCCTAGCTCCTACGAGCAGTACTTC	CSVGPSSYEQYF
TRBJ2-1	.	TRBD2	TRBV6-2/TRBV6-3	TGTGCCAGCAGTTCGACTAGCGGGGGGAAATACAATGAGCAGTTCTTC	CASSSTSGGKYNEQFF
TRBJ2-7	few	.	TRBV27	TGTGCCAGCAGCCTGGGATCACTCTACGAGCAGTACTTC	CASSLGSLYEQYF
TRBJ1-5	few	.	TRBV10-3	TGTGCCACGACAGATAGCAATCAGCCCCAGCATTTT	CATTDSNQPQHF
TRBJ1-5	.	TRBD1	TRBV24-1	TGTGCCACCAGTGATGCCGGGACAGGGAATCAGCCCCAGCATTTT	CATSDAGTGNQPQHF
TRBJ2-7	.	TRBD1	TRBV11-2	TGTGCCAGCAGCCCACAGACAGGGAAACTCGACGAGCAGTACTTC	CASSPQTGKLDEQYF